This passage covers 10 T cell receptor beta chains from one sample sequenced in a study of relationships among human T cell subsets. CD8+ T cells were isolated by anti-CD4 multisort bead depletion, then anti-CD8 bead selection. TCR alpha and beta CDR3s were amplified from mRNA by semiquantitative ARM-PCR. In ARM-PCR, communal superprimers followed tagged nested gene-specific primers for exponential amplification. TCRdb reprocessed the multiplex PCR reads via MiXCR and lists one record per CDR3 protein. The repertoire holds about 5,000 distinct CDR3 sequences, with 60% to 70% as singletons. Sequences were obtained from CD8+ T cells sorted from blood. The receptors derive from a middle-aged man in good health.

The chain combines TRBV6-6 with TRBJ2-1, with D unclear. CDR3 length equals 11 residues. From germline, CDR1 is MNHNY and CDR2 SVGAGI (reference sequence). V lost 2 bases and J 8 bases, leaving 4 bases between the germline ends. CDR3: CASSYSYEQFF. CDR3 in DNA: TGTGCCAGCAGTTACAGCTATGAGCAGTTCTTC.

This chain joins TRBV20-1 and TRBJ1-2; D not certain. In germline, CDR1 is DFQATT, CDR2 SNEGSKA (reference sequence). This CDR3 region has 13 residues. V was shortened by 0 bases and J by 4 bases, with 9 bases between the two germline ends. The CDR3 spells CSAREDSRYGYTF. The DNA for the CDR3 is TGCAGTGCTAGAGAGGATTCTCGCTATGGCTACACCTTC.

The chain carries TRBV7-2 and TRBJ2-4, with D hard to call. V was trimmed by 0 bases and J by 5 bases, leaving 5 bases between them. Germline CDR1 is SGHTA and CDR2 is FQGNSA. The CDR3 has 13 amino acids. The DNA of the CDR3 is TGTGCCAGCAGCTTAGCAACAGAAAACATTCAGTACTTC. Translation gives CASSLATENIQYF.

This chain links TRBV28 with TRBJ2-3; 9 nucleotides align to TRBD1. After removal of 3 bases from V and 2 bases from J, the junction contained 3 bases not matched to a gene. Germline V gene data show CDR1 as MDHEN and CDR2 as SYDVKM. The CDR3 spans 15 residues. The CDR3 spells CASSLWTGVTDTQYF. CDR3 nucleotides: TGTGCCAGCAGTTTGTGGACAGGGGTCACAGATACGCAGTATTTT.

This chain uses TRBV11-2 with TRBJ2-7, with a tentative D call TRBD1 (6 bases). V gave up 2 bases and J gave up 6 bases, with 11 bases separating them. Germline CDR1 SGHAT, CDR2 FQNNGV. This CDR3 is built from 13 residues. CDR3 region: CASSLIAGAEQYF. The CDR3, as DNA: TGTGCCAGCAGCTTAATTGCAGGGGCCGAGCAGTACTTC. Together with reference TRBV11-2 and TRBJ2-7, the CDR3 gives the full variable domain: EAGVAQSPRYKIIEKRQSVAFWCNPISGHATLYWYQQILGQGPKLLIQFQNNGVVDDSQLPKDRFSAERLKGVDSTLKIQPAKLEDSAVYLCASSLIAGAEQYFGPGTRLTVT.

The chain employs TRBV11-2 and TRBJ2-7; TRBD1 is a possible D gene (6 bases). The V and J ends lost 4 bases and 2 bases respectively, with 18 bases between them. There are 16 residues in the CDR3. The V gene's germline CDR1 is SGHAT and CDR2 FQNNGV. The DNA of the CDR3 is TGTGCCAGCAGCTCACAAAGGGGGATCTTTACCTACGAGCAGTACTTC. Translation: CASSSQRGIFTYEQYF.

This chain connects TRBV4-1 to TRBJ2-1; D perhaps matches TRBD2 (6 bases). The CDR3 is 15 amino acids. Trimming removed 4 bases at V and 3 bases at J, with 13 bases between. Germline lookup yields CDR1 MGHRA and CDR2 YSYEKL. In nucleotides, the CDR3 is TGCGCCAGCAGCCCGGGGGATGCAGACTACAATGAGCAGTTCTTC. It encodes CASSPGDADYNEQFF.

This clonotype has just a few counts. V and J are TRBV6-5 and TRBJ2-1; no clear D gene. There are 13 residues in the CDR3. Germline V gives CDR1 MNHEY, CDR2 SVGAGI. The V and J ends lost 2 bases and 6 bases respectively, with 8 bases between them. CDR3 region: CASSYGRSNEQFF. The CDR3 DNA reads as TGTGCCAGCAGTTACGGGCGGAGCAATGAGCAGTTCTTC.

The chain couples TRBV13 to TRBJ2-1; D perhaps matches TRBD1 (6 bases). The CDR3 is 15 residues long. Germline V gene data show CDR1 as PRHDT and CDR2 as FYEKMQ (reference sequence). The V gene lost 5 bases and the J gene lost 4 bases, with 15 bases spanning the gap. CDR3 DNA sequence: TGTGCCAGCAGCCCTAGCAGGGGTGGGTACAATGAGCAGTTCTTC. Its protein product is CASSPSRGGYNEQFF.

V and J are TRBV30 and TRBJ2-1; a weak D match, TRBD1 (5 bases). Germline CDR1 reads GTSNPN; CDR2 reads SVGIG (reference sequence). The CDR3 loop spans 12 amino acids. With 4 bases removed from V and 8 bases from J, the gap between germline ends came to 12 bases. In nucleotides, the CDR3 is TGTGCCTGGACAGGGCTGTTCCATGAGCAGTTCTTC. As protein: CAWTGLFHEQFF.